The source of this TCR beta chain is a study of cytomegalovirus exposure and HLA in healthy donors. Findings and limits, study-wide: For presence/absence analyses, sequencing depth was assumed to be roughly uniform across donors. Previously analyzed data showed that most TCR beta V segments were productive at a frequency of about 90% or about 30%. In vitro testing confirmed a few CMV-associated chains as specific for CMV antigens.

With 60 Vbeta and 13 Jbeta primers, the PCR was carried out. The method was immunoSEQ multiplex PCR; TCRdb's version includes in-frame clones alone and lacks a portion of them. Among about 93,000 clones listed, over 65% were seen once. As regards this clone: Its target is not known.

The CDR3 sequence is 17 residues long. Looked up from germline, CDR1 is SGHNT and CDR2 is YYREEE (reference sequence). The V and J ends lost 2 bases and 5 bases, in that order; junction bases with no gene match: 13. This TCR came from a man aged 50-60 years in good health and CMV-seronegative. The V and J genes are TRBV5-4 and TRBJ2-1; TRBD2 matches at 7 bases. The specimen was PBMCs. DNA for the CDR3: TGTGCCAGCAGCTTAGGACTAGGCCTTAATGCGGACAATGAGCAGTTCTTC. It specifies CASSLGLGLNADNEQFF.